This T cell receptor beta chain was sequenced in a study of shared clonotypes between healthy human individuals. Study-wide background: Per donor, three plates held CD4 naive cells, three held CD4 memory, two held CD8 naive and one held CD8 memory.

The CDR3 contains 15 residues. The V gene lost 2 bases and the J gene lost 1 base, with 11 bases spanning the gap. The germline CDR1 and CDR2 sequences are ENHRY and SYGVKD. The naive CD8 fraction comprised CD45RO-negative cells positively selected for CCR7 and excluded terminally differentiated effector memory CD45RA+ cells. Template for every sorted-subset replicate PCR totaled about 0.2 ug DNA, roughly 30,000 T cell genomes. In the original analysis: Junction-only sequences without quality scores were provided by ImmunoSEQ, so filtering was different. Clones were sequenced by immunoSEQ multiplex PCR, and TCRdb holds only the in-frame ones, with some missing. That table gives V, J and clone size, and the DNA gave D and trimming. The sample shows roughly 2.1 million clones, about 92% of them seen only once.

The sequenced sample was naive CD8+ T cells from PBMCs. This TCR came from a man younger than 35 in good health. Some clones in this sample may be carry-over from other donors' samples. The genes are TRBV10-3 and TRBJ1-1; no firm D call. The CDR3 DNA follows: TGTGCCATCAGTGAGCCGCTCGTTACGAACACTGAAGCTTTCTTT. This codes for CAISEPLVTNTEAFF.